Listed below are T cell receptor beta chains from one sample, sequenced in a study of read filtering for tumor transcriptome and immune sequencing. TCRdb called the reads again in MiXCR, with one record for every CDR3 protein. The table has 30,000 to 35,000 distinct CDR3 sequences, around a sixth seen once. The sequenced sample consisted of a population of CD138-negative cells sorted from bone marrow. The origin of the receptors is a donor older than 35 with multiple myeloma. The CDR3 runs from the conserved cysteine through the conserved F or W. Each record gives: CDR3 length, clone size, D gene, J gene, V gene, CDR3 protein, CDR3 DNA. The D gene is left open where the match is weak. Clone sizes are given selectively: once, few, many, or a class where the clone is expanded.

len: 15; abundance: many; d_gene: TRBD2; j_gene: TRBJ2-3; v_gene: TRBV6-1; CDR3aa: CASSEILAGTDTQYF; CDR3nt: TGTGCCAGCAGTGAAATTCTAGCGGGGACAGATACGCAGTATTTT
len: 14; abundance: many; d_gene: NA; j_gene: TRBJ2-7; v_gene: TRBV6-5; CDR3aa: CASRGKGGTYEQYF; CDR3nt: TGTGCCAGCAGAGGGAAGGGGGGTACCTACGAGCAGTACTTC
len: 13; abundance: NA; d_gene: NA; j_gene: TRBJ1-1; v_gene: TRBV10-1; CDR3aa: CAGSARTDTETFF; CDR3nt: TGCGCCGGCAGTGCCCGGACGGACACTGAAACTTTCTTT
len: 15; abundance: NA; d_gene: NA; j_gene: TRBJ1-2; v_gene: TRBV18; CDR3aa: CASSPVAASNYGYTF; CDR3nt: TGTGCCAGCTCACCAGTTGCTGCTTCTAACTATGGCTACACCTTC
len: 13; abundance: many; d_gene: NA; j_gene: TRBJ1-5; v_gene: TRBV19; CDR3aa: CASKGMRNQPQHF; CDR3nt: TGTGCCAGTAAAGGGATGCGCAATCAGCCCCAGCATTTT
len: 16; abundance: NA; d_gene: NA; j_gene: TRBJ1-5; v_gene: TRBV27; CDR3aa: CASSLSRAVAAQPQHF; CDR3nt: TGTGCCAGCAGTTTATCGCGGGCGGTGGCGGCTCAGCCCCAGCATTTT
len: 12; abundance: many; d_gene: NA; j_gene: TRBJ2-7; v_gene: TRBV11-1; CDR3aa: CASRTATYEQYF; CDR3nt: TGTGCCAGCAGAACGGCCACCTACGAGCAGTACTTC
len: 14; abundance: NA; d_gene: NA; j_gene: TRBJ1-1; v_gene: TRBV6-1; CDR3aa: CASSEMGVCGEAFF; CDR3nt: TGTGCCAGCAGCGAAATGGGGGTTTGCGGTGAAGCTTTCTTT
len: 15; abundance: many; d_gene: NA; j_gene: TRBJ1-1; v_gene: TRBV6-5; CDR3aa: CASGPTVAGPNEAFF; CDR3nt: TGTGCCAGCGGCCCCACGGTGGCCGGGCCTAATGAAGCTTTCTTT
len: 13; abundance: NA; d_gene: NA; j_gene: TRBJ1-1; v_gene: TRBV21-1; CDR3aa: CASRLGGNTEAFF; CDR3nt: TGTGCCAGCAGATTAGGCGGGAACACTGAAGCTTTCTTT
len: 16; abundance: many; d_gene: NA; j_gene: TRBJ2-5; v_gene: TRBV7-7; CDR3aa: CASSSGGGGPQETQYF; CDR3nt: TGTGCTAGCAGCTCCGGTGGAGGGGGGCCCCAAGAGACCCAGTACTTC
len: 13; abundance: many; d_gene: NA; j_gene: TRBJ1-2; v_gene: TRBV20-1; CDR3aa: CSARRGAGEGYTF; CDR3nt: TGCAGTGCTAGACGCGGGGCAGGCGAGGGCTACACCTTC
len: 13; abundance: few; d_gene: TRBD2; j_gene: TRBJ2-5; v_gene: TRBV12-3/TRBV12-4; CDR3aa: CASSLWGGETQYF; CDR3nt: TGTGCCAGCAGTTTATGGGGGGGGGAGACCCAGTACTTC
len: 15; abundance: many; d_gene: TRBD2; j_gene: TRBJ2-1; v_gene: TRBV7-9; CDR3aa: CASSFLRGGVGEQFF; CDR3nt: TGTGCCAGCAGCTTCCTGCGTGGGGGGGTAGGTGAGCAGTTCTTC
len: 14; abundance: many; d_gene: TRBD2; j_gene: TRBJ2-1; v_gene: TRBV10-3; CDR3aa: CATLGLPDYNGQFF; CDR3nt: TGTGCCACCCTGGGACTACCCGACTACAATGGGCAGTTCTTC
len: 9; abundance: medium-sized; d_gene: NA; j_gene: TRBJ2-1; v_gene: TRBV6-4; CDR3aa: CARHQKQFF; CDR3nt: TGTGCCAGACACCAAAAGCAGTTCTTC
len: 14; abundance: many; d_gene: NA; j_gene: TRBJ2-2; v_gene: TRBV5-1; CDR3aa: CASSLILETGELFF; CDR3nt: TGCGCCAGCAGCTTGATCCTTGAGACCGGGGAGCTGTTTTTT
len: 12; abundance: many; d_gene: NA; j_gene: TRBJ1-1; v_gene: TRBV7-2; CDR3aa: CASSFGAAEAFF; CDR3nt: TGTGCCAGCAGCTTCGGTGCTGCTGAAGCTTTCTTT
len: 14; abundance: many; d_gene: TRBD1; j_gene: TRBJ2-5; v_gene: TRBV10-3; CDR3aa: CAISEGGQKETQYF; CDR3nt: TGTGCCATCAGTGAGGGGGGACAGAAAGAGACCCAGTACTTC
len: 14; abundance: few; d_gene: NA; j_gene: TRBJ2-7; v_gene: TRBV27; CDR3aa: CASSSKRLSHEQYF; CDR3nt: TGTGCCAGCAGTTCTAAACGACTGTCTCACGAGCAGTACTTC
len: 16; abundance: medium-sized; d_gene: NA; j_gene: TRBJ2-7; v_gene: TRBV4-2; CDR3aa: CASSQEPGGTNYEQYF; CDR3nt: TGCGCCAGCAGCCAAGAACCCGGGGGGACAAACTACGAGCAGTACTTC
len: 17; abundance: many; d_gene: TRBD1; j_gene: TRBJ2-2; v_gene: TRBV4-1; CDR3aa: CASSPPPDRENTGELFF; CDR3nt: TGCGCCAGCAGCCCACCCCCGGACAGGGAAAACACCGGGGAGCTGTTTTTT
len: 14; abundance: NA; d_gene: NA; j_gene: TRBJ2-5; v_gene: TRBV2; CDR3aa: CASSPTWGQETQYF; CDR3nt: TGTGCCAGCAGTCCAACGTGGGGCCAAGAGACCCAGTACTTC
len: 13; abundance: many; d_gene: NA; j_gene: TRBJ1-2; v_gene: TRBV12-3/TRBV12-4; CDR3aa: CASSQTTNYGYTF; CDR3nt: TGTGCCAGCAGTCAGACAACTAACTATGGCTACACCTTC
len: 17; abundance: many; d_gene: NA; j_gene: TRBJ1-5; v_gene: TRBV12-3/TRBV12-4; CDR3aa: CASSPPSQGRGNQPQHF; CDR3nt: TGTGCCAGCAGCCCTCCTTCACAGGGTAGAGGCAATCAGCCCCAGCATTTT
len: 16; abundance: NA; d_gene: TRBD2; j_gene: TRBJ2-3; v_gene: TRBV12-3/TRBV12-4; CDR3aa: CASNKHLAGGTDTQYF; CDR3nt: TGTGCCAGCAATAAACATCTGGCGGGGGGCACAGATACGCAGTATTTT
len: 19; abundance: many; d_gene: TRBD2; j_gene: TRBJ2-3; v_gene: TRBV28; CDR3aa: CASKRRGLAGNGGTDTQYF; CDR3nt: TGTGCCAGCAAGAGGCGGGGACTAGCGGGAAATGGTGGCACAGATACGCAGTATTTT